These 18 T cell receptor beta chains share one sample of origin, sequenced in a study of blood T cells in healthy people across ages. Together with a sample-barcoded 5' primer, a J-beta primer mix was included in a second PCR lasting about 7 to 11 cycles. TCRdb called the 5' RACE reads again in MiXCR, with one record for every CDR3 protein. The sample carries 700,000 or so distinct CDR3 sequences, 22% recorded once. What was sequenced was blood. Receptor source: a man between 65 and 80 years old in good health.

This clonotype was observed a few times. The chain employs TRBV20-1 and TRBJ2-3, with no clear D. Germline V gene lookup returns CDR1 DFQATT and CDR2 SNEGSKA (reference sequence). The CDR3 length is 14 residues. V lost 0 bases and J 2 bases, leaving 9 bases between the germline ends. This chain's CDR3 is CSARDLRNTDTQYF. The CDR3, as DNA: TGCAGTGCTAGAGATTTGAGGAACACAGATACGCAGTATTTT.

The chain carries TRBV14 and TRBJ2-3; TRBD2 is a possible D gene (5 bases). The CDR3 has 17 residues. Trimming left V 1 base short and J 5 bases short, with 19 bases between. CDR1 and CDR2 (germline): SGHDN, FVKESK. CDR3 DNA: TGTGCCAGCAGCCAAGGCGTAGCGAGCGGTTTCCAAGATACGCAGTATTTT. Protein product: CASSQGVASGFQDTQYF.

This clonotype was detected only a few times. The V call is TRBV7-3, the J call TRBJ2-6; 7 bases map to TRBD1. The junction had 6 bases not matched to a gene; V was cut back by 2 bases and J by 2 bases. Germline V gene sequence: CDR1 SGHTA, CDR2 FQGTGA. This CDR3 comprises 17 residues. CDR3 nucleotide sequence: TGTGCCAGCAGCTTATCCCGCACAGGGGCTGGGGCCAACGTCCTGACTTTC. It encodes CASSLSRTGAGANVLTF. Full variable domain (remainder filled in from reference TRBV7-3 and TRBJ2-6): GAGVSQTPSNKVTEKGKYVELRCDPISGHTALYWYRQSLGQGPEFLIYFQGTGAADDSGLPNDRFFAVRPEGSVSTLKIQRTERGDSAVYLCASSLSRTGAGANVLTFGAGSRLTVL.

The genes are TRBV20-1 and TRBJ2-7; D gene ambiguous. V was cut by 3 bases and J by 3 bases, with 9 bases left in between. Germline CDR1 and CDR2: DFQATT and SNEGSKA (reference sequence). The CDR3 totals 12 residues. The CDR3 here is CSASPTDYEQYF. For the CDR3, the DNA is TGCAGTGCTAGCCCAACCGACTACGAGCAGTACTTC.

The CDR3 nucleotides read TGTGCCACCGCCATTCTTGATACGCAGTATTTT. Encoded protein: CATAILDTQYF. The chain is built from TRBV25-1 and TRBJ2-3; no clear D. The V end lost 10 bases, the J end lost 6 bases, and 11 bases lay between the germline ends. Germline lookup yields CDR1 MGHDK and CDR2 SYGVNS. The CDR3 has 11 residues.

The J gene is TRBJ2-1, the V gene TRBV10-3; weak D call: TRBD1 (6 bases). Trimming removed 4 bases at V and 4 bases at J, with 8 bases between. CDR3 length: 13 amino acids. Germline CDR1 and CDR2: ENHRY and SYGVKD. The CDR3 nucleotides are TGTGCCATCAGTGGAGACAGGTACAATGAGCAGTTCTTC. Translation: CAISGDRYNEQFF.

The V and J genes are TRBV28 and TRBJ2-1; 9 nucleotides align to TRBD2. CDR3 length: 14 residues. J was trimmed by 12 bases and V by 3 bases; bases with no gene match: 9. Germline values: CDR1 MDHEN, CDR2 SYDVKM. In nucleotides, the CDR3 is TGTGCCAGCAGTTTTAGGATAGCGGGAGCTACGCAGTTCTTC. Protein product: CASSFRIAGATQFF.

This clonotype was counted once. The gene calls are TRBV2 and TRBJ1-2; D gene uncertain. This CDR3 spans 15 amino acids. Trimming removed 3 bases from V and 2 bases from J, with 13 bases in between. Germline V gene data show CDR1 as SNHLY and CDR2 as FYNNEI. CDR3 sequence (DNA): TGTGCCAGCAGTGAGAATCCGGGTCTGAACTATGGCTACACCTTC. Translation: CASSENPGLNYGYTF.

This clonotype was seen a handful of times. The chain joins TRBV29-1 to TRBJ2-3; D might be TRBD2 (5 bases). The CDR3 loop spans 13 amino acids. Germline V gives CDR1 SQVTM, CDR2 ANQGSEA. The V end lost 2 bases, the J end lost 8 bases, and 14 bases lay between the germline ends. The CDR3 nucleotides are TGCAGCGTTGAAACCACAGTGGGAGCTACGCAGTATTTT. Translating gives CSVETTVGATQYF.

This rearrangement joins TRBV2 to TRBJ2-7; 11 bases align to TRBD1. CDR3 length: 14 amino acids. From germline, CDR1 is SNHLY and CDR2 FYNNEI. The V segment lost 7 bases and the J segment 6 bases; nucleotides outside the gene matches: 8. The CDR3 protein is CASIRDRGSFEQYF. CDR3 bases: TGTGCCAGCATCAGGGACAGGGGGTCATTCGAGCAGTACTTC.

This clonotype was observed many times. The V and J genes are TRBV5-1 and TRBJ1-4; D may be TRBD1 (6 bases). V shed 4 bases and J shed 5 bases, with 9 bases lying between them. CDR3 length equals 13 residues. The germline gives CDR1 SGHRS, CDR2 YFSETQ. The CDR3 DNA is TGCGCCAGCAGCATCGACAGGAATGAAAAACTGTTTTTT. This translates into CASSIDRNEKLFF.

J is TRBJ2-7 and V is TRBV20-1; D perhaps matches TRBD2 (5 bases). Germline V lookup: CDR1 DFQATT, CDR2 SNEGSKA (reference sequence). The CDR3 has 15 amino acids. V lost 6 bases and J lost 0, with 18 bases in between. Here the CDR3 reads CSATPSPGSSYEQYF. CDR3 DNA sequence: TGCAGTGCCACACCTAGCCCGGGGAGCTCCTACGAGCAGTACTTC.

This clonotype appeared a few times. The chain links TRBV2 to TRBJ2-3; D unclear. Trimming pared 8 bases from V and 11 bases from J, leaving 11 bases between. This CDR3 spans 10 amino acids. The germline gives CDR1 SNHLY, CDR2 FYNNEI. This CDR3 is CASVGRRQYF. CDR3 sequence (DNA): TGTGCCAGCGTCGGCAGAAGGCAGTATTTT.

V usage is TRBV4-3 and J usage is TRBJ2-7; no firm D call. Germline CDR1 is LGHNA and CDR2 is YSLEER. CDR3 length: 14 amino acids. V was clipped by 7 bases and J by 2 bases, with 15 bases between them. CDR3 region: CASKRIAETYEQYV. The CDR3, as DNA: TGCGCCAGCAAGCGAATTGCTGAGACCTACGAGCAGTACGTC.

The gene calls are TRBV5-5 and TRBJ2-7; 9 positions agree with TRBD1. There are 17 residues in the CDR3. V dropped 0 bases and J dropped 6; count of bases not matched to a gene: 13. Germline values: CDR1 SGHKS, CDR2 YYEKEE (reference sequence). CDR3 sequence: CASSLDLPGQGRFEQYF. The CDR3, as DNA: TGTGCCAGCAGCTTGGACTTACCGGGACAGGGAAGATTCGAGCAGTACTTC. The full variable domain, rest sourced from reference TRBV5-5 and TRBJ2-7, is DAGVTQSPTHLIKTRGQQVTLRCSPISGHKSVSWYQQVLGQGPQFIFQYYEKEERGRGNFPDRFSARQFPNYSSELNVNALLLGDSALYLCASSLDLPGQGRFEQYFGPGTRLTVT.

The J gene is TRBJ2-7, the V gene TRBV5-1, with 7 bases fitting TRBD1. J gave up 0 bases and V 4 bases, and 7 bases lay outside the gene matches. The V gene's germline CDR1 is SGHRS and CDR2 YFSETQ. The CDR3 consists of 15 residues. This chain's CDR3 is CASSIGQASSYEQYF. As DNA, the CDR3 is TGCGCCAGCAGCATCGGACAGGCCAGCTCCTACGAGCAGTACTTC.

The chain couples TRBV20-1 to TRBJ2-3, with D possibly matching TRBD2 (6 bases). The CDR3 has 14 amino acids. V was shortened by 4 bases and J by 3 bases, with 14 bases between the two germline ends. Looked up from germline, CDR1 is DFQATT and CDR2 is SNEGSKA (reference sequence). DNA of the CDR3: TGCAGTGCTATGCGGGAAGTTGGGACAGATACGCAGTATTTT. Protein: CSAMREVGTDTQYF.

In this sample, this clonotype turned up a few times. The CDR3 reads CASNTRTSGGPDTQYF. The DNA for the CDR3 is TGTGCCAGCAACACCCGGACTAGCGGGGGACCAGATACGCAGTATTTT. This chain links TRBV9 with TRBJ2-3, with 13 bases fitting TRBD2. The CDR3 length is 16 residues. CDR1 is SGDLS and CDR2 is YYNGEE in the germline V gene. Losses at the gene ends were 6 bases for V and 4 bases for J; bases not matched to a gene: 8.